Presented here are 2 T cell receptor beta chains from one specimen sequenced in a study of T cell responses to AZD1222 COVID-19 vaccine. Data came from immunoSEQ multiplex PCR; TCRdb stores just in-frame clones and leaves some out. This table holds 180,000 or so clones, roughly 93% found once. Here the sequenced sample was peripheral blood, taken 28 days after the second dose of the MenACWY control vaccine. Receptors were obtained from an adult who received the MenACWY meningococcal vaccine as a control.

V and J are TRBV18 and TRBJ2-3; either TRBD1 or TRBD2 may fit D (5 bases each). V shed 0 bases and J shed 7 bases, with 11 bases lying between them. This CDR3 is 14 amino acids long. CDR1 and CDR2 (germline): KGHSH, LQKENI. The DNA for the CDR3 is TGTGCCAGCTCACCACCGGCAGGGAGTCATACGCAGTATTTT. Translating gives CASSPPAGSHTQYF.

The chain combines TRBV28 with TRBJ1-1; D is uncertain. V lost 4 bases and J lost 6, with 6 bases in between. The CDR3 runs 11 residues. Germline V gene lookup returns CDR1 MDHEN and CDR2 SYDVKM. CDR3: CASSWTAEAFF. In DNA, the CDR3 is TGTGCCAGCAGTTGGACGGCTGAAGCTTTCTTT.